This TCR beta chain originates from a study of regulatory T cells in long-lasting Graves disease. To make TCR beta libraries, researchers used iRepertoire HTBI primers and Arm-PCR of CDR3 regions. MiXCR, applied by TCRdb to the multiplex PCR reads, yields one record per CDR3 protein. The sample contains over 200,000 distinct CDR3 sequences, around 20% of which appear only once. Regarding time point: newly diagnosed GD, antithyroid drugs for less than 3 months. From RNA extracted from PBMCs, the TCR library was made. This clonotype was counted only a few times. A junction boundary mismatches the germline segment, possibly from a read error. There are 13 residues in the CDR3. The V gene's germline CDR1 is SSHAT and CDR2 FNYEAQ (reference sequence).

The chain combines TRBV7-7 with TRBJ2-7; D gene unclear. The source material was peripheral blood mononuclear cells (PBMCs), sampled at new diagnosis, from a patient treated with antithyroid drugs. The TCR was taken from a female donor with Graves disease. The CDR3 protein is CASSFGPNYEQYF. The CDR3 region has the DNA TGTGCTAGCAGCTTCGGTCCCAACTACGAGCAGTACTTC. The entire variable domain, with the rest obtained from reference TRBV7-7 and TRBJ2-7, is as follows: GAGVSQSPRYKVTKRGQDVTLRCDPISSHATLYWYQQALGQGPEFLTYFNYEAQPDKSGLPSDRFSAERPEGSISTLTIQRTEQRDSAMYRCASSFGPNYEQYFGPGTRLTVT.